This T cell receptor (beta chain) was captured by sequencing in a study of identical twins. Regarding this clonotype: Relative to the germline gene, one junction end is altered; a read error may explain this.

MiXCR, applied by TCRdb to the 5' RACE reads, yields one record per CDR3 protein. The sample contains roughly 750,000 distinct CDR3 sequences, around 21% of which appear only once. These same data were also listed under a study on T cells expressing NK-cell markers.

The sample consisted of PBMCs. The sequence derives from a woman aged 18-35 years in good health.

The CDR3 DNA sequence: TGCGCCAGCAGTGGACTAGCGGGGGGGCCCACGCTCTTC. It is translated as CASSGLAGGPTLF. The chain couples TRBV10-1 to TRBJ2-1, with 14 positions matching TRBD2. The CDR3 runs to 13 residues. Germline V lookup: CDR1 WNHNN, CDR2 SYGVQD (reference sequence).